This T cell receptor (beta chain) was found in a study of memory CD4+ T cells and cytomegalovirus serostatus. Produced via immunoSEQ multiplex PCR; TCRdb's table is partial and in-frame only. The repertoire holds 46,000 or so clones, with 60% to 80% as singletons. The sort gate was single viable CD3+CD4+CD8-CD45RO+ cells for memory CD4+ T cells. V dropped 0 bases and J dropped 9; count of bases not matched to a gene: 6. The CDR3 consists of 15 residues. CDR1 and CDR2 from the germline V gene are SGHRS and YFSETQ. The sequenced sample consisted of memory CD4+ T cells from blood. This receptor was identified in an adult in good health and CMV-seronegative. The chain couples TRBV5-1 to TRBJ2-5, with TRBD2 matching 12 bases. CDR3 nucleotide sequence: TGCGCCAGCAGCTTGGCCCTACTAGCGGGGGGTCCCCAGTACTTC. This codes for CASSLALLAGGPQYF.